Listed here is a single T cell receptor beta chain. Its antigen remains unknown. This sample stems from a study of cytomegalovirus exposure and HLA in healthy donors. The CDR3 contains 15 residues. J gave up 3 bases and V 5 bases, and 9 bases lay outside the gene matches. The germline gives CDR1 SNHLY, CDR2 FYNNEI. PCR used 60 Vbeta primers and 13 Jbeta primers. Generated by immunoSEQ multiplex PCR, the TCRdb table keeps only in-frame clones and is missing some. The table lists 95,000 to 100,000 clones, about 80% of them singletons. Broader study findings: Several of the most significant clusters appeared, in a later analysis, to be linked to common viral pathogens.

The chain employs TRBV2 and TRBJ2-5; 7 nucleotides line up with TRBD1. Sequencing was performed on PBMCs. The clonotype comes from a man in his forties in good health and CMV-seronegative. The CDR3 is CASSPPTGQEETQYF. DNA for the CDR3: TGTGCCAGCAGTCCCCCTACAGGACAGGAAGAGACCCAGTACTTC.